This T cell receptor beta chain was retrieved from a study of control samples from healthy donors and cancer patients (dated by TCRdb to between 2020 and 2021). Details on this clone: The antigen it recognizes is unknown. No much larger clone is present one base from it, and per-base qualities are unavailable.

Library creation used the immunoSEQ multiplex PCR assay. Drawn from immuneACCESS, this table holds only the in-frame rearrangements with V and J called that TCRdb kept. Clones are partly lost; checked studies trace under half to an unresolved V gene and leave the rest unexplained. The sample records about 120,000 clones, almost 95% of which are singletons. Around 0.52% of the sample is in the top ten clones. The sequence was collected from a man older than 75 with head and neck cancer. Sequenced sample: PBMCs.

The CDR3 loop reads CASTGYGETQYF. The base sequence is TGTGCCAGCACAGGCTACGGGGAGACCCAGTACTTC. Recombination joined TRBV6-6 with TRBJ2-5; a confident D gene designation cannot be given. A distance of 11 bases separates the germline ends of V and J, which lose 7 bases and 5 bases respectively. The CDR3 covers 12 residues, taking in both the cysteine and the phenylalanine. The retained sequence is limited to the CDR3, 36 bases, with the frame set at the first base. CDR1 and CDR2 are read off the germline V gene (reference sequence) as MNHNY and SVGAGI.